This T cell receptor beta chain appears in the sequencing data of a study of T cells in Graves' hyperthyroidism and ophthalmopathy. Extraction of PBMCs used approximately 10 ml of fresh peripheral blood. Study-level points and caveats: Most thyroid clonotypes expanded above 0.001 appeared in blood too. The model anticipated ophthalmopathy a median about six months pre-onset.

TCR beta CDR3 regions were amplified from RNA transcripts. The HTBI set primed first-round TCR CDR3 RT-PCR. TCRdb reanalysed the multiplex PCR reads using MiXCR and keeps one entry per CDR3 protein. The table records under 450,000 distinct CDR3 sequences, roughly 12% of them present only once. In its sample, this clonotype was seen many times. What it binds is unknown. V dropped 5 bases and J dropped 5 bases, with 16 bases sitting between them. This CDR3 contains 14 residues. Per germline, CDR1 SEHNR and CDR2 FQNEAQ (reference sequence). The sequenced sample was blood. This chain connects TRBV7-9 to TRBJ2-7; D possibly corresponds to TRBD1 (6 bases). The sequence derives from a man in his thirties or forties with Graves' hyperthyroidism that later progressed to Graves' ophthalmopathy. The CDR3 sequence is CASSPVPQGNEQYF. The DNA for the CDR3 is TGTGCCAGCAGCCCAGTCCCACAGGGAAACGAGCAGTACTTC.